The 27 T cell receptor beta chains in this list originate from one sample, sequenced in a study of blood T cell repertoires in COVID-19. Produced via immunoSEQ multiplex PCR; TCRdb's table is partial and in-frame only. The data contain roughly 290,000 clones, about nine tenths of them singletons. The sequenced sample was PBMCs or T cells enriched from blood (not recorded which). Receptor source: a woman aged 35 to 49 who had recovered from COVID-19.

This sequence joins TRBV18 and TRBJ1-1, with D possibly TRBD1 on 5 matching bases. Per the germline V gene, CDR1 is KGHSH and CDR2 is LQKENI. This CDR3 is built from 15 residues. The V end was cut by 1 base, the J end by 3 bases, with 12 bases between. The CDR3 region is CASSPLSGRDTEAFF. As DNA, the CDR3 is TGTGCCAGCTCACCACTCTCGGGCAGGGACACTGAAGCTTTCTTT.

The CDR3, as DNA: TGTGCCAGCAGTTTCACGGACAGGGAAGCTTTCTTT. Protein sequence: CASSFTDREAFF. J is TRBJ1-1 and V is TRBV12-3 or TRBV12-4, with TRBD1 matching over 7 bases. The V gene end was trimmed by 3 bases and the J gene end by 8 bases; junction bases not matched to a gene: 3. CDR3 length equals 12 residues.

The chain carries TRBV20-1 and TRBJ2-7, with D perhaps TRBD2 (6 bases). The V and J ends lost 3 bases and 1 base respectively, with 13 bases between them. Per the germline V gene, CDR1 is DFQATT and CDR2 is SNEGSKA (reference sequence). The CDR3 contains 14 residues. The CDR3 protein is CSASTSMGSYEQYF. DNA for the CDR3: TGCAGTGCTAGTACTAGCATGGGTTCCTACGAGCAGTACTTC.

Here the CDR3 reads CASSSRQGRYQPQHF. CDR3 coding DNA: TGTGCCAGCAGCTCTAGACAGGGGAGGTATCAGCCCCAGCATTTT. The rearrangement uses TRBV7-6 and TRBJ1-5, with 8 bases lining up with TRBD1. This CDR3 comprises 15 residues. The V segment lost 4 bases and the J segment 5 bases; nucleotides outside the gene matches: 7. Germline CDR1 and CDR2: SGHVS and FNYEAQ.

V gene TRBV29-1 combines with J gene TRBJ1-3, with no clear D. Germline V gene data show CDR1 as SQVTM and CDR2 as ANQGSEA. CDR3 size: 12 residues. Trimming removed 6 bases from V and 5 bases from J, with 11 bases in between. CDR3 amino acids: CSVKEGRNTIYF. DNA for the CDR3: TGCAGCGTGAAAGAGGGTAGAAACACCATATATTTT.

The chain combines TRBV13 with TRBJ1-2; weak D call: TRBD1 (6 bases). Trimming took 5 bases from V and 2 from J, leaving 18 bases between them. CDR1 and CDR2 (germline): PRHDT, FYEKMQ (reference sequence). This CDR3 region has 16 residues. The CDR3 spells CASSRAPRGLNYGYTF. The CDR3, as DNA: TGTGCCAGCAGCCGAGCCCCCAGGGGATTGAACTATGGCTACACCTTC. Supplemented by reference TRBV13 and TRBJ1-2, the full variable domain reads AAGVIQSPRHLIKEKRETATLKCYPIPRHDTVYWYQQGPGQDPQFLISFYEKMQSDKGSIPDRFSAQQFSDYHSELNMSSLELGDSALYFCASSRAPRGLNYGYTFGSGTRLTVV.

The chain has TRBV10-3 and TRBJ2-1; D may be TRBD1 (5 bases). Germline V gene lookup returns CDR1 ENHRY and CDR2 SYGVKD. The V and J ends lost 10 bases and 3 bases respectively, with 10 bases between them. The CDR3 is made up of 12 amino acids. In DNA, the CDR3 is TGTGCCAATTCGGACAACTACAATGAGCAGTTCTTC. It codes for CANSDNYNEQFF.

This chain uses TRBV28 with TRBJ1-2; 10 nucleotides line up with TRBD1. The CDR3 length is 14 residues. CDR1 and CDR2 from the germline V gene are MDHEN and SYDVKM. V shed 6 bases and J 6 bases; nucleotides not matched to a gene: 7. In DNA form, the CDR3 reads TGTGCCAGCAGACTGACCGGGACAGGGGATGGCTACACCTTC. Residues: CASRLTGTGDGYTF.

The J gene is TRBJ2-2, the V gene TRBV27; TRBD1 agrees at 9 bases. The V gene end was trimmed by 5 bases and the J gene end by 7 bases; junction bases not matched to a gene: 20. This CDR3 spans 19 amino acids. CDR1 and CDR2 from the germline V gene are MNHEY and SMNVEV (reference sequence). The CDR3 spells CASSPGTGTQTTLNGELFF. For the CDR3, the DNA is TGTGCCAGCAGTCCCGGGACAGGGACTCAAACCACTCTCAACGGGGAGCTGTTTTTT.

The J gene is TRBJ2-7, the V gene TRBV19; D may be TRBD2 (6 bases). V lost 4 bases and J lost 0, with 16 bases in between. The CDR3 loop spans 16 amino acids. Germline V CDR1 and CDR2: LNHDA, SQIVND (reference sequence). This chain's CDR3 is CASSTSRGVPSYEQYF. In nucleotides, the CDR3 is TGTGCCAGTAGTACGTCGCGCGGGGTGCCCTCCTACGAGCAGTACTTC.

The chain is built from TRBV3-1 (or the pseudogene TRBV3-2) and TRBJ2-2; 8 bases line up with TRBD1. V lost 4 bases, J lost 4 bases, and 5 bases stayed unmatched. The CDR3 has 15 amino acids. Germline CDR1 is LGHDT and CDR2 is YNNKEL (reference sequence). The CDR3 DNA is TGTGCCAGCAGCCCAGACAGGGGTACCACCGGGGAGCTGTTTTTT. Protein: CASSPDRGTTGELFF.

This clone is a singleton in its sample. V is TRBV29-1 and J is TRBJ1-1; 8 bases align to TRBD1. This CDR3 comprises 13 residues. Trimming at V came to 5 bases and at J to 10 bases, leaving 12 bases not matched to a gene. In germline, CDR1 is SQVTM, CDR2 ANQGSEA. The CDR3 sequence: CSVRQGSVSSAFF. CDR3 nucleotides: TGCAGCGTTAGACAGGGGTCGGTATCGTCAGCTTTCTTT.

This chain joins TRBV18 and TRBJ2-1; 8 bases fit TRBD2. The V gene's germline CDR1 is KGHSH and CDR2 LQKENI. V was clipped by 2 bases and J by 3 bases; unmatched bases: 12. This CDR3 comprises 18 residues. CDR3 sequence: CASSPKEAGVSGYNEQFF. CDR3 DNA sequence: TGTGCCAGCTCACCAAAGGAAGCGGGGGTTAGTGGCTACAATGAGCAGTTCTTC.

The DNA of the CDR3 is TGTGCCAGCAGCGTACGACAGGGGGCGGTTGAGCAGTTCTTC. Its translation: CASSVRQGAVEQFF. This rearrangement joins TRBV11-2 to TRBJ2-1, with 10 bases that match TRBD1. This CDR3 has 14 residues. V lost 5 bases, J lost 9 bases, and 7 bases stayed unmatched. Germline V gene sequence: CDR1 SGHAT, CDR2 FQNNGV.

The chain recombines TRBV7-9 with TRBJ1-1; 7 bases align to TRBD1. The V gene end was trimmed by 4 bases and the J gene end by 7 bases; junction bases not matched to a gene: 3. CDR1 and CDR2 (germline): SEHNR, FQNEAQ (reference sequence). The CDR3 extends over 12 amino acids. The CDR3 region has the DNA TGTGCCAGCAGCTCGGGACAGCTTGAAGCTTTCTTT. Residues: CASSSGQLEAFF.

V is TRBV9 and J is TRBJ2-1; 7 nucleotides line up with TRBD2. CDR1 SGDLS and CDR2 YYNGEE come from the germline V gene. Trimming took 4 bases from V and 4 from J; bases not matched to a gene: 8. This CDR3 is built from 15 residues. CDR3 sequence: CASSSPGTIYNEQFF. DNA of the CDR3: TGTGCCAGCAGCTCGCCCGGGACTATTTACAATGAGCAGTTCTTC.

This clone is a singleton in its sample. The CDR3 region is CASSEQGGSYEQYF. The CDR3 nucleotides are TGCGCCAGCAGCGAACAGGGGGGCTCCTACGAGCAGTACTTC. This chain uses TRBV5-1 with TRBJ2-7; 8 nucleotides match TRBD1. This CDR3 region has 14 residues. CDR1 is SGHRS, CDR2 YFSETQ, per germline. The trim removed 4 bases at V and 0 bases at J, leaving 3 bases unmatched.

The rearrangement joins TRBV7-2 to TRBJ2-1; 9 bases are shared with TRBD2. The CDR3 extends over 16 amino acids. V lost 1 base to trimming and J lost 10 bases; unmatched junction nucleotides: 11. Per germline, CDR1 SGHTA and CDR2 FQGNSA. CDR3 sequence: CASSLVPSGEGWEQFF. The CDR3 DNA reads as TGTGCCAGCAGCTTAGTACCTAGCGGGGAGGGGTGGGAGCAGTTCTTC.

The chain links TRBV19 to TRBJ1-2; TRBD1 matches at 7 bases. The CDR3 is 15 residues long. Germline CDR1 LNHDA, CDR2 SQIVND (reference sequence). J gave up 0 bases and V 4 bases, and 5 bases lay outside the gene matches. CDR3 amino acids: CASSRGDSANYGYTF. The DNA for the CDR3 is TGTGCCAGTAGTAGGGGGGACAGCGCTAACTATGGCTACACCTTC.

Of note for this clone: A junction end diverges from the germline sequence, so it may reflect a read error. This rearrangement joins TRBV6-2 or TRBV6-3 to TRBJ2-7; 8 nucleotides line up with TRBD2. Germline V gene lookup returns CDR1 MNHEY and CDR2 SVGEGT. This CDR3 has 14 residues. The CDR3 loop is CASNYVGTRVEQYF. CDR3 sequence (DNA): TGTGCCAGCAATTACGTCGGGACTAGGGTCGAGCAGTACTTC.

CDR3 bases: TGTGCCACCAGTGATTTACCCGGGACAGGCCCGAACACTGAAGCTTTCTTT. This codes for CATSDLPGTGPNTEAFF. The chain has TRBV24-1 and TRBJ1-1, with 8 positions matching TRBD1. The trim removed 1 base at V and 1 base at J, leaving 7 bases unmatched. There are 17 residues in the CDR3. CDR1 and CDR2 (germline): KGHDR, SFDVKD.

The rearrangement links TRBV18 to TRBJ1-6; D uncertain. CDR3 length: 16 amino acids. In germline, CDR1 is KGHSH, CDR2 LQKENI. V shed 2 bases and J shed 5 bases, with 13 bases lying between them. CDR3: CASSPGGSHNNSPLHF. The CDR3 DNA is TGTGCCAGCTCACCAGGCGGGAGTCATAATAATTCACCCCTCCACTTT.

The J gene is TRBJ2-7, the V gene TRBV30; 7 bases are a match to TRBD1. V lost 1 base, J lost 4 bases, and 7 bases stayed unmatched. This CDR3 spans 14 amino acids. Looked up from germline, CDR1 is GTSNPN and CDR2 is SVGIG (reference sequence). CDR3 protein: CAWSERGQGYEQYF. DNA for the CDR3: TGTGCCTGGAGTGAAAGGGGGCAGGGTTACGAGCAGTACTTC.

In its sample, this clone was seen a few times. The V gene is TRBV29-1, the J gene TRBJ1-1, with D tentatively TRBD1 (5 bases). Deletions cut 4 bases from V and 4 bases from J, with 10 bases between. This CDR3 spans 12 amino acids. CDR1 and CDR2 from the germline V gene are SQVTM and ANQGSEA. The CDR3 region has the DNA TGCAGCGTTGGCAGGGTTAGCACTGAAGCTTTCTTT. This sequence encodes CSVGRVSTEAFF.

The chain has TRBV4-1 and TRBJ1-2; no clear D gene. V lost 3 bases and J lost 5, with 13 bases in between. Germline V gives CDR1 MGHRA, CDR2 YSYEKL. The CDR3 sequence is 14 residues long. The CDR3 DNA is TGCGCCAGCAGCCAGGTCCTAACTTCATATGGCTACACCTTC. This codes for CASSQVLTSYGYTF.

This rearrangement joins TRBV19 to TRBJ1-2; a possible D gene is TRBD1 (5 bases). Germline CDR1 and CDR2: LNHDA and SQIVND (reference sequence). V lost 8 bases to trimming and J lost 8 bases, with 12 bases between them. The CDR3 loop spans 11 amino acids. The CDR3 loop reads CASFERGGYTF. The CDR3 bases are TGTGCCAGTTTTGAGCGGGGGGGCTACACCTTC.

The chain recombines TRBV5-1 with TRBJ2-5; the match to TRBD2 covers 11 bases. Trimming cost V 2 bases and J 5 bases; bases outside gene matches: 8. CDR1 and CDR2 from the germline V gene are SGHRS and YFSETQ. This CDR3 region has 16 residues. CDR3 residues: CASSFVVAGGQETQYF. The CDR3 coding sequence is TGCGCCAGCAGCTTTGTAGTAGCGGGAGGGCAGGAGACCCAGTACTTC.